Following are 27 T cell receptor beta chains from one sample sequenced in a study of blood T cell repertoires in COVID-19. Sequenced by immunoSEQ multiplex PCR; TCRdb stores in-frame clones only, minus some. The data show about 21,000 clones, about three quarters seen once. The sequencing input was peripheral blood. The origin of the receptors is a man in his 60s with active COVID-19.

This clone was seen a handful of times. The CDR3 DNA is TGCGCCAGCAGGCCCCCCCGGGACAGGGACTTCACCGGGGAGCTGTTTTTT. It specifies CASRPPRDRDFTGELFF. The chain recombines TRBV10-2 with TRBJ2-2, with 9 bases lining up with TRBD1. The ends lost 6 bases at V and 4 bases at J; junction bases unmatched: 12. CDR1 is WSHSY, CDR2 SAAADI, per germline. CDR3 length equals 17 residues.

The chain joins TRBV2 to TRBJ2-3; D perhaps matches TRBD2 (5 bases). The germline CDR1 and CDR2 sequences are SNHLY and FYNNEI. There are 14 residues in the CDR3. Between the trimmed V and J ends, which lost 6 bases and 2 bases, there was a span of 12 bases. This CDR3 reads CASRVARATDTQYF. The CDR3 nucleotides read TGTGCCAGCAGGGTGGCGCGGGCCACAGATACGCAGTATTTT.

The rearrangement links TRBV29-1 to TRBJ2-3, with 14 bases matching TRBD2. V gave up 3 bases and J gave up 5 bases; unmatched junction bases: 16. Germline-derived CDR1 and CDR2 are SQVTM and ANQGSEA. There are 19 residues in the CDR3. The DNA for the CDR3 is TGCAGCGTTGATGGCATCCTGACTAGCGGGAGGGAGCAGAAAGATACGCAGTATTTT. Translated: CSVDGILTSGREQKDTQYF.

This chain connects TRBV7-3 to TRBJ2-7, with D unresolved. Looked up from germline, CDR1 is SGHTA and CDR2 is FQGTGA. The CDR3 has 14 amino acids. Trimming took off 5 bases at V and 0 bases at J, with 11 bases between the two ends. As DNA, the CDR3 is TGTGCCAGCAGCCCGTGGGCAGACTCCTACGAGCAGTACTTC. Translating gives CASSPWADSYEQYF.

The V gene is TRBV7-2, the J gene TRBJ1-2; 10 positions agree with TRBD1. CDR1 SGHTA and CDR2 FQGNSA come from the germline V gene. This CDR3 is 13 amino acids long. Trimming removed 5 bases from V and 6 bases from J; junction bases left unmatched: 3. CDR3 loop: CASSEGTGDGYTF. The CDR3 DNA follows: TGTGCCAGCAGCGAGGGGACAGGGGATGGCTACACCTTC.

This chain links TRBV19 with TRBJ2-7; D is undetermined. V was shortened by 5 bases and J by 3 bases, with 17 bases between the two germline ends. The germline V gene encodes CDR1 LNHDA and CDR2 SQIVND (reference sequence). This CDR3 has 15 amino acids. CDR3: CASSQHQVLIYEQYF. The CDR3 nucleotides read TGTGCCAGTAGTCAGCATCAGGTCCTAATCTACGAGCAGTACTTC.

This chain links TRBV7-6 with TRBJ1-2, with 7 bases identical to TRBD1. V gave up 5 bases and J gave up 4 bases; unmatched junction bases: 4. This CDR3 has 13 amino acids. In germline, CDR1 is SGHVS, CDR2 FNYEAQ. CDR3 coding DNA: TGTGCCAGCAGCCCAGACAGGGCCTATGGCTACACCTTC. Translation: CASSPDRAYGYTF.

This clone came up a few times. V and J are TRBV6-6 and TRBJ2-3; 8 bases line up with TRBD2. V was clipped by 2 bases and J by 2 bases; unmatched bases: 3. The CDR3 length is 15 residues. The germline V gene encodes CDR1 MNHNY and CDR2 SVGAGI (reference sequence). The CDR3 region has the DNA TGTGCCAGCAGTTACGGCGGGAGGCCCACAGATACGCAGTATTTT. Residues: CASSYGGRPTDTQYF.

The V gene is TRBV29-1, the J gene TRBJ2-7; 14 bases are a match to TRBD2. The germline CDR1 and CDR2 sequences are SQVTM and ANQGSEA. The ends lost 6 bases at V and 2 bases at J; junction bases unmatched: 3. This CDR3 comprises 14 residues. CDR3 residues: CSVEGLAGAYEQYF. For the CDR3, the DNA is TGCAGCGTGGAGGGACTAGCGGGAGCCTACGAGCAGTACTTC.

The J gene is TRBJ1-6, the V gene TRBV19; D gene uncertain. CDR1 and CDR2 (germline): LNHDA, SQIVND (reference sequence). CDR3 size: 14 residues. V was trimmed by 4 bases and J by 9 bases, leaving 13 bases between them. The CDR3 reads CASSTGLGASPLHF. CDR3 in DNA: TGTGCCAGTAGTACAGGACTGGGAGCTTCACCCCTCCACTTT.

In its sample, this clone was seen once. The V gene is TRBV28, the J gene TRBJ1-4; perhaps TRBD1 as D (5 bases). This CDR3 has 15 amino acids. The ends were cut back, 7 bases at V and 7 bases at J, with 19 bases in the middle. Germline CDR1 MDHEN, CDR2 SYDVKM. CDR3 DNA: TGTGCCAGCACCAACGGTGGGGCCCGCCCTGAAAAACTGTTTTTT. As protein: CASTNGGARPEKLFF.

This clone came up many times. The CDR3 nucleotides read TGTGCCAGCAGTTTGACGACAGGCGGAACCTACGAGCAGTACTTC. It codes for CASSLTTGGTYEQYF. The rearrangement joins TRBV28 to TRBJ2-7; D possibly corresponds to TRBD1 (6 bases). V lost 3 bases and J 2 bases, leaving 14 bases between the germline ends. This CDR3 has 15 residues. Germline-derived CDR1 and CDR2 are MDHEN and SYDVKM.

V usage is TRBV19 and J usage is TRBJ1-2, with TRBD1 identical over 10 bases. The CDR3 covers 15 residues. V dropped 2 bases and J dropped 4; count of bases not matched to a gene: 4. The germline CDR1 and CDR2 sequences are LNHDA and SQIVND (reference sequence). CDR3 sequence (DNA): TGTGCCAGTAGTATATTGGGACAGGGGACCTATGGCTACACCTTC. Translating gives CASSILGQGTYGYTF.

The chain has TRBV27 and TRBJ1-1; the D is unclear. The CDR3 totals 13 residues. Germline V gene data show CDR1 as MNHEY and CDR2 as SMNVEV (reference sequence). The ends were cut back, 3 bases at V and 1 base at J, with 6 bases in the middle. Written as DNA, the CDR3 is TGTGCCAGCAGTTTTCGGGGGAACACTGAAGCTTTCTTT. As protein: CASSFRGNTEAFF.

This sequence joins TRBV9 and TRBJ2-1; D may be TRBD2 (6 bases). The germline CDR1 and CDR2 sequences are SGDLS and YYNGEE. The CDR3 is 15 amino acids. Trimming shortened V by 0 bases and J by 8 bases, and 15 bases separated the two germline ends. CDR3: CASSVVGAGGDEQFF. DNA of the CDR3: TGTGCCAGCAGCGTAGTAGGAGCAGGAGGGGATGAGCAGTTCTTC.

This chain links TRBV9 with TRBJ2-3, with 7 bases aligning to TRBD2. Germline CDR1 and CDR2: SGDLS and YYNGEE. This CDR3 is built from 14 residues. The junction had 6 bases not matched to a gene; V was cut back by 5 bases and J by 3 bases. Written as DNA, the CDR3 is TGTGCCAGCAGAGGGGAGGGCCGGACAGATACGCAGTATTTT. Its protein product is CASRGEGRTDTQYF.

The CDR3 loop reads CASSTGIPGGSGGYTF. Here the CDR3 DNA reads TGTGCCAGTAGTACAGGAATCCCAGGGGGCTCGGGCGGCTACACCTTC. This chain connects TRBV19 to TRBJ1-2; 8 nucleotides agree with TRBD1. Germline V lookup: CDR1 LNHDA, CDR2 SQIVND (reference sequence). Trimming took 4 bases from V and 8 from J; bases not matched to a gene: 15. There are 16 residues in the CDR3.

This clone was observed a few times. The gene calls are TRBV9 and TRBJ2-1; tentatively, D is TRBD1 (6 bases). Germline values: CDR1 SGDLS, CDR2 YYNGEE. The CDR3 contains 13 residues. With 0 bases removed from V and 10 bases from J, the gap between germline ends came to 11 bases. CDR3 DNA sequence: TGTGCCAGCAGCGTAGGGGAAACAGGGGAGCAGTTCTTC. Protein product: CASSVGETGEQFF. Drawing the rest from reference TRBV9 and TRBJ2-1, the complete variable domain is DSGVTQTPKHLITATGQRVTLRCSPRSGDLSVYWYQQSLDQGLQFLIQYYNGEERAKGNILERFSAQQFPDLHSELNLSSLELGDSALYFCASSVGETGEQFFGPGTRLTVL.

This CDR3 reads CASSITGGRQETQYF. The CDR3 region has the DNA TGTGCCAGTAGTATTACAGGGGGACGGCAAGAGACCCAGTACTTC. This chain connects TRBV19 to TRBJ2-5; 8 nucleotides agree with TRBD1. This CDR3 comprises 15 residues. The V gene's germline CDR1 is LNHDA and CDR2 SQIVND (reference sequence). V dropped 3 bases and J dropped 2; count of bases not matched to a gene: 5.

The J gene is TRBJ1-2, the V gene TRBV29-1; the D gene is possibly TRBD1 (5 bases). Germline lookup yields CDR1 SQVTM and CDR2 ANQGSEA. Trimming cost V 1 base and J 7 bases, with 7 bases left between them. The CDR3 extends over 11 amino acids. The CDR3 reads CSVEVGGGYTF. For the CDR3, the DNA is TGCAGCGTTGAAGTGGGGGGTGGCTACACCTTC.

V and J are TRBV11-2 and TRBJ1-1; a possible D gene is TRBD1 (5 bases). Looked up from germline, CDR1 is SGHAT and CDR2 is FQNNGV. The ends were cut back, 5 bases at V and 4 bases at J, with 17 bases in the middle. This CDR3 contains 15 residues. The CDR3 spells CASSPHMTETTEAFF. CDR3 coding DNA: TGTGCCAGCAGCCCACACATGACAGAAACCACTGAAGCTTTCTTT.

V usage is TRBV10-2 and J usage is TRBJ2-1; TRBD2 aligns across 11 bases. The germline V gene has CDR1 WSHSY and CDR2 SAAADI. The V and J ends lost 3 bases and 8 bases, in that order; junction bases with no gene match: 9. The CDR3 runs 16 residues. CDR3 sequence: CASSDPTSGSLYEQFF. Written as DNA, the CDR3 is TGCGCCAGCAGTGACCCAACTAGCGGGAGTCTCTATGAGCAGTTCTTC.

The chain combines TRBV30 with TRBJ2-1; 12 nucleotides agree with TRBD1. The CDR3 consists of 15 residues. Trimming at V came to 7 bases and at J to 6 bases, leaving 10 bases not matched to a gene. Germline V lookup: CDR1 GTSNPN, CDR2 SVGIG (reference sequence). The CDR3 DNA is TGTGCCTCGATGCCGCGGGACAGGGGGCTCAATGAGCAGTTCTTC. The encoded protein is CASMPRDRGLNEQFF.

The chain uses TRBV19 and TRBJ1-6; no clear D gene. Trimming removed 3 bases at V and 7 bases at J, with 7 bases between. This CDR3 contains 13 residues. CDR1 LNHDA and CDR2 SQIVND come from the germline V gene (reference sequence). The CDR3 bases are TGTGCCAGTAGTATTGGGAGGAATTCACCCCTCCACTTT. Translation gives CASSIGRNSPLHF.

The chain links TRBV6-1 to TRBJ1-5, with D maybe TRBD1 (6 bases). This CDR3 comprises 17 residues. The germline V and J ends were trimmed by 2 bases and 1 base, with 15 bases remaining between them. The germline V gene encodes CDR1 MNHNS and CDR2 SASEGT. As DNA, the CDR3 is TGTGCCAGCAGTGAAAAAACAGGGTGGTTAAGCAATCAGCCCCAGCATTTT. Translation: CASSEKTGWLSNQPQHF.

Of note for this clone: The same CDR3 is also encoded by other DNA sequences in this sample. The CDR3 loop is CALQGQANSPLHF. CDR3 nucleotide sequence: TGTGCCCTCCAGGGACAGGCCAATTCACCCCTCCACTTT. The rearrangement links TRBV6-5 to TRBJ1-6; 8 bases line up with TRBD1. The CDR3 has 13 amino acids. Looked up from germline, CDR1 is MNHEY and CDR2 is SVGAGI. Trimming at V came to 11 bases and at J to 7 bases, leaving 7 bases not matched to a gene.

The J gene is TRBJ2-2, the V gene TRBV11-1; D unresolved. Per germline, CDR1 SGHAT and CDR2 FQDESV (reference sequence). The CDR3 contains 12 residues. The V and J ends lost 5 bases and 7 bases respectively, with 8 bases between them. The CDR3 bases are TGTGCCAGCAGCCCACAATACGGGGAGCTGTTTTTT. It is translated as CASSPQYGELFF.